This passage covers 12 T cell receptor beta chains from one sample sequenced in a study of technical replicates of blood from a few donors. The data were produced by immunoSEQ multiplex PCR, yet TCRdb's version contains in-frame clones alone and is incomplete. This table holds about 94,000 clones, roughly 95% found once. The source material was T cells isolated from PBMCs. The receptors originated from a human donor in good health.

The gene calls are TRBV29-1 and TRBJ2-5; D remains ambiguous. Germline V CDR1 and CDR2: SQVTM, ANQGSEA. The CDR3 contains 13 residues. Trimming cost V 2 bases and J 0 bases, with 7 bases left between them. DNA for the CDR3: TGCAGCGTTGAAAAAGCGTACCAAGAGACCCAGTACTTC. Translation gives CSVEKAYQETQYF.

V usage is TRBV27 and J usage is TRBJ1-2; 8 bases fit TRBD1. CDR3 size: 15 residues. Germline loops: CDR1 MNHEY, CDR2 SMNVEV (reference sequence). V shed 3 bases, J shed 4 bases, and the junction held 7 bases outside the gene matches. This CDR3 reads CASSFGTGGIYGYTF. The CDR3 nucleotides are TGTGCCAGCAGTTTCGGGACAGGCGGCATCTATGGCTACACCTTC.

This chain uses TRBV5-6 with TRBJ1-2; 7 bases fit TRBD1. CDR3 length: 17 amino acids. V gave up 3 bases and J gave up 3 bases; unmatched junction bases: 14. Germline assignment: CDR1 SGHDT and CDR2 YYEEEE. The CDR3 sequence is CASSSYTGVERYYGYTF. As DNA, the CDR3 is TGTGCCAGCAGCTCCTATACAGGGGTAGAGCGTTACTATGGCTACACCTTC. The whole variable domain, remainder taken from reference TRBV5-6 and TRBJ1-2, is DAGVTQSPTHLIKTRGQQVTLRCSPKSGHDTVSWYQQALGQGPQFIFQYYEEEERQRGNFPDRFSGHQFPNYSSELNVNALLLGDSALYLCASSSYTGVERYYGYTFGSGTRLTVV.

CDR3 residues: CASSSTGPTLAGDTIYF. The CDR3 nucleotides read TGTGCCAGCAGCTCGACAGGTCCCACGCTGGCCGGGGACACCATATATTTT. The V call is TRBV7-9, the J call TRBJ1-3, with TRBD1 as a possible D gene (6 bases). There are 17 residues in the CDR3. Germline V gene lookup returns CDR1 SEHNR and CDR2 FQNEAQ (reference sequence). With 4 bases removed from V and 8 bases from J, the gap between germline ends came to 24 bases.

The J gene is TRBJ1-2, the V gene TRBV5-1; possibly TRBD1 for D (5 bases). V lost 1 base to trimming and J lost 6 bases, with 13 bases between them. From germline, CDR1 is SGHRS and CDR2 YFSETQ. The CDR3 consists of 14 residues. The CDR3 protein is CASSLYGGGDGYTF. The CDR3 nucleotides read TGCGCCAGCAGCTTGTACGGGGGAGGGGATGGCTACACCTTC. The full variable domain, with the rest looked up from reference TRBV5-1 and TRBJ1-2, is KAGVTQTPRYLIKTRGQQVTLSCSPISGHRSVSWYQQTPGQGLQFLFEYFSETQRNKGNFPGRFSGRQFSNSRSEMNVSTLELGDSALYLCASSLYGGGDGYTFGSGTRLTVV.

J is TRBJ2-5 and V is TRBV5-1; D not resolved. The CDR3 spans 13 residues. CDR1 SGHRS and CDR2 YFSETQ come from the germline V gene. V was cut by 3 bases and J by 3 bases, with 9 bases left in between. CDR3 region: CASSYLFEETQYF. CDR3 DNA: TGCGCCAGCAGCTATTTGTTCGAAGAGACCCAGTACTTC.

The chain uses TRBV27 and TRBJ2-7, with TRBD1 identical over 8 bases. This CDR3 comprises 14 residues. The germline gives CDR1 MNHEY, CDR2 SMNVEV (reference sequence). With V trimmed by 8 bases and J by 2 bases, 8 bases remained unmatched. Here the CDR3 reads CASSSGTGPYEQYF. Here the CDR3 DNA reads TGTGCCAGCTCGTCCGGGACAGGCCCCTACGAGCAGTACTTC.

This chain uses TRBV12-5 with TRBJ2-1, with TRBD1 as a possible D gene (6 bases). Germline CDR1 is LGHNT and CDR2 is FRNRAP. The CDR3 consists of 16 residues. V shed 0 bases and J shed 2 bases, with 11 bases lying between them. The chain's CDR3 is CASGLVQGSAYNEQFF. CDR3 bases: TGTGCTAGTGGTTTGGTACAGGGAAGCGCCTACAATGAGCAGTTCTTC.

The chain employs TRBV18 and TRBJ1-1; D ambiguous. V was trimmed by 3 bases and J by 5 bases, leaving 7 bases between them. This CDR3 has 12 amino acids. Germline values: CDR1 KGHSH, CDR2 LQKENI. In DNA, the CDR3 is TGTGCCAGCTCACCGCGTAGAACTGAAGCTTTCTTT. Its protein product is CASSPRRTEAFF.

The chain combines TRBV6-1 with TRBJ1-1; D perhaps matches TRBD1 (5 bases). The ends were cut back, 9 bases at V and 4 bases at J, with 12 bases in the middle. CDR3 length: 12 residues. Germline V CDR1 and CDR2: MNHNS, SASEGT. The CDR3 reads CASQRGGTEAFF. The CDR3 DNA reads as TGTGCCAGTCAAAGGGGTGGCACTGAAGCTTTCTTT.

The V call is TRBV15, the J call TRBJ2-5, with 9 positions matching TRBD1. The length of the CDR3 is 16 residues. Germline lookup yields CDR1 LNHNV and CDR2 YYDKDF (reference sequence). V lost 0 bases, J lost 6 bases, and 8 bases stayed unmatched. This chain's CDR3 is CATSRDPGQGRKTQYF. DNA for the CDR3: TGTGCCACCAGCAGAGATCCGGGACAGGGTAGGAAGACCCAGTACTTC.

The V gene is TRBV5-6, the J gene TRBJ1-2, with D hard to call. V was shortened by 2 bases and J by 2 bases, with 7 bases between the two germline ends. The CDR3 is 13 residues long. From germline, CDR1 is SGHDT and CDR2 YYEEEE. The CDR3 sequence is CASSFYTNYGYTF. In DNA, the CDR3 is TGTGCCAGCAGCTTTTACACGAACTATGGCTACACCTTC. Variable domain in full (rest from reference TRBV5-6 and TRBJ1-2): DAGVTQSPTHLIKTRGQQVTLRCSPKSGHDTVSWYQQALGQGPQFIFQYYEEEERQRGNFPDRFSGHQFPNYSSELNVNALLLGDSALYLCASSFYTNYGYTFGSGTRLTVV.